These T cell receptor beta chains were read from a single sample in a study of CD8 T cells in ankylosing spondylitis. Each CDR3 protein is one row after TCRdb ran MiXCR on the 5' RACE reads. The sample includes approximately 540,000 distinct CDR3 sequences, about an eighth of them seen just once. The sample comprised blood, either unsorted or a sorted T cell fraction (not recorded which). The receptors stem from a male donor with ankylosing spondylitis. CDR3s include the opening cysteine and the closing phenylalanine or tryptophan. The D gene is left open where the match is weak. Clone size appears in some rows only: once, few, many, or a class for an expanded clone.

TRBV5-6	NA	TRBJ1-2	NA	CASSFPQGDGYTF	TGTGCCAGCAGCTTCCCGCAGGGAGATGGCTACACCTTC
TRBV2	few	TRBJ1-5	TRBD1	CASSELHRGQPQHF	TGTGCCAGCAGCGAACTACACAGGGGGCAGCCCCAGCATTTT
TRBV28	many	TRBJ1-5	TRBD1	CASSPGGGVNQPQHF	TGTGCCAGCAGCCCGGGAGGGGGCGTAAATCAGCCCCAGCATTTT
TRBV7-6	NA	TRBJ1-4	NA	CASSFIGKLFF	TGTGCCAGCAGCTTTATAGGGAAACTGTTTTTT
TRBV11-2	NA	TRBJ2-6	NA	CASSLVMLSGANVLTF	TGTGCCAGCAGCCTCGTTATGTTATCTGGGGCCAACGTCCTGACTTTC
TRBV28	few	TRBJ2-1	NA	CASRETRHNEQFF	TGTGCCAGCAGAGAGACTAGACACAATGAGCAGTTCTTC
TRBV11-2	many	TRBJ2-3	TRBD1	CASSVQGYEDTQYF	TGTGCCAGCAGCGTACAGGGGTACGAAGATACGCAGTATTTT
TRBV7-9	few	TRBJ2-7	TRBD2	CASSRGSGRGEQYF	TGTGCCAGCAGTCGAGGAAGCGGGAGGGGCGAGCAGTACTTC
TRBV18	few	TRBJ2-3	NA	CASSPMVEVDTQYF	TGTGCCAGCTCACCAATGGTCGAGGTCGATACGCAGTATTTT
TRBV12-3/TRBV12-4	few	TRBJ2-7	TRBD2	CASSWSGTYYEQYF	TGTGCCAGCAGTTGGAGCGGGACCTACTACGAGCAGTACTTC
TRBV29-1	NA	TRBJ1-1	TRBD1	CSSGRGQTEAFF	TGCAGCTCAGGCAGGGGGCAGACTGAAGCTTTCTTT
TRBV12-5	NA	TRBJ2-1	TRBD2	CASGLSPGLTRNNEQFF	TGTGCTAGTGGTTTGTCCCCGGGACTAACCAGGAACAATGAGCAGTTCTTC
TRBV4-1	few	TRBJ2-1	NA	CASSHALGQSSYNEQFF	TGCGCCAGCAGCCATGCCTTGGGACAAAGCTCCTACAATGAGCAGTTCTTC
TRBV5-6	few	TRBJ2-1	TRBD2	CASTLTVAGVTNEQFF	TGTGCCAGCACCCTGACGGTAGCGGGAGTTACAAATGAGCAGTTCTTC
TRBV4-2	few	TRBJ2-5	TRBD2	CASSQQAGEETQYF	TGTGCCAGCAGCCAACAAGCGGGAGAGGAGACCCAGTACTTC
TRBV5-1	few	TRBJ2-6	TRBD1	CASSLERGTGSGANVLTF	TGCGCCAGCAGCTTGGAGAGGGGGACAGGGTCTGGGGCCAACGTCCTGACTTTC
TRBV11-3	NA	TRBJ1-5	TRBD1	CASSFIRDRAFLWPQHF	TGTGCCAGCAGCTTCATACGGGACAGGGCTTTCTTATGGCCCCAGCATTTT
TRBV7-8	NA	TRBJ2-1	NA	CASSLKAGEQFF	TGTGCCAGCAGCCTGAAAGCGGGTGAGCAGTTCTTC
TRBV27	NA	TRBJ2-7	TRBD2	CASSFISGKEPEQYF	TGTGCCAGCAGTTTTATTAGCGGGAAAGAACCCGAGCAGTACTTC
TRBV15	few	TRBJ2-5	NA	CATWGGETQYF	TGTGCCACCTGGGGCGGGGAGACCCAGTACTTC
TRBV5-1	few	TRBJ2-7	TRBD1	CASSSNRGYEQYF	TGCGCCAGCAGCTCCAACAGGGGCTACGAGCAGTACTTC
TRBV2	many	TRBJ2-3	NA	CASSENREGTQYF	TGTGCCAGCAGTGAAAACCGAGAGGGTACGCAGTATTTT
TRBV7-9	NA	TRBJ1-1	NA	CASSPRRQDPNTEAFF	TGTGCCAGCAGCCCCAGACGACAAGACCCGAACACTGAAGCTTTCTTT
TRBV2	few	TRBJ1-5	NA	CASSEATTSQPQHF	TGTGCCAGCAGTGAAGCTACGACATCCCAGCCCCAGCATTTT
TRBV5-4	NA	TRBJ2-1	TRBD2	CASSLGGSGSLYNEQFF	TGTGCCAGCAGCTTGGGAGGTAGCGGGAGTTTATACAATGAGCAGTTCTTC
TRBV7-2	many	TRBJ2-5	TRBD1	CASSRGQSYQETQYF	TGTGCCAGCAGCAGGGGACAGTCTTACCAAGAGACCCAGTACTTC
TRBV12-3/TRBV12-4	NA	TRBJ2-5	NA	CASSLRDGETQYF	TGTGCCAGCAGTTTAAGAGACGGGGAGACCCAGTACTTC
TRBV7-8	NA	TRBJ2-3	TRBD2	CASSITLAGGLGTDTQYF	TGTGCCAGCAGCATCACCTTAGCGGGAGGGCTGGGCACAGATACGCAGTATTTT
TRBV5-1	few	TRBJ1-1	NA	CASSLEEGLTEAFF	TGCGCCAGCAGCTTGGAGGAGGGGCTGACTGAAGCTTTCTTT
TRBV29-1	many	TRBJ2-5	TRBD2	CSVGLAGVETQYF	TGCAGCGTCGGACTAGCGGGAGTAGAGACCCAGTACTTC
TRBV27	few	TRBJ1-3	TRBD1	CASSPDRDRGNTIYF	TGTGCCAGCAGTCCGGACCGGGACAGGGGAAACACCATATATTTT
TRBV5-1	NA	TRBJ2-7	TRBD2	CASTPGGSSGREQYF	TGCGCCAGCACCCCGGGGGGGTCGAGCGGACGCGAGCAGTACTTC
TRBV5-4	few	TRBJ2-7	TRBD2	CASSQAGLAGMYEQYF	TGTGCCAGCAGCCAAGCAGGACTAGCGGGAATGTACGAGCAGTACTTC
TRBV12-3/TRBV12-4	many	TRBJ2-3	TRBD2	CASSPNLAGGTDTQYF	TGTGCCAGCAGTCCAAACCTAGCGGGAGGGACAGATACGCAGTATTTT
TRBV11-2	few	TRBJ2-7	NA	CASKRDPPSYEQYF	TGTGCCAGCAAAAGGGACCCCCCCTCCTACGAGCAGTACTTC
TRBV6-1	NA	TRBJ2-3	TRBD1	CASSDQGARDTQYF	TGTGCCAGCAGTGATCAGGGGGCTAGAGATACGCAGTATTTT
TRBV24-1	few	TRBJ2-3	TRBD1	CATRRTGADTQYF	TGTGCCACCAGGAGGACAGGGGCAGATACGCAGTATTTT
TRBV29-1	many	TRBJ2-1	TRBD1	CSFDLPGQGPEQFF	TGCAGCTTTGATCTTCCGGGACAGGGACCTGAGCAGTTCTTC